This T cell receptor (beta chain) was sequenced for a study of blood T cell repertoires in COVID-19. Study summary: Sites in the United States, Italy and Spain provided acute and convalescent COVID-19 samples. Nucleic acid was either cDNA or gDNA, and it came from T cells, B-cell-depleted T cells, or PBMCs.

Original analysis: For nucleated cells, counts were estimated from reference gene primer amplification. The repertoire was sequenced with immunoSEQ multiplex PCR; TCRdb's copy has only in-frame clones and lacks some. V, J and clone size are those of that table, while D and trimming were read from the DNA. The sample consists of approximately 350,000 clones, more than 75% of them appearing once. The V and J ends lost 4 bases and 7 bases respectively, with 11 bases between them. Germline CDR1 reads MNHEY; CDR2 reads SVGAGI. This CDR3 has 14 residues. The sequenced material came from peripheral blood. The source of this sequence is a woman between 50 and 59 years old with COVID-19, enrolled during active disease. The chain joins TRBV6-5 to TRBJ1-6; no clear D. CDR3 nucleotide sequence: TGTGCCAGCAGTTTCGGCAGGATAAATTCACCCCTCCACTTT. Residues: CASSFGRINSPLHF.